The present T cell receptor beta chain was sequenced within a study of shared clonotypes between healthy human individuals. Data came from immunoSEQ multiplex PCR; TCRdb stores just in-frame clones and leaves some out. This table holds about 2.4 million clones, 80% to 95% found once. Germline V gives CDR1 KGHSH, CDR2 LQKENI. The CDR3 spans 15 residues. V was cut by 3 bases and J by 0 bases, with 12 bases left in between. In regard to this clone: Antigen specificity is unknown.

Study results and limitations: The represented genetic and exposure-history diversity was limited by the small number of donors.

The sample taken for sequencing was naive CD4+ T cells from PBMCs. Stated subset: CD45RA+ positively selected. The TCR sequence derives from a man between 18 and 35 years old in good health. Some clones in this sample may be carry-over from other donors' samples. The chain couples TRBV18 to TRBJ2-7, with D perhaps being TRBD1 or TRBD2 (5 bases each). This CDR3 is CASSPTDGTSYEQYF. CDR3 nucleotides: TGTGCCAGCTCACCTACGGACGGGACCTCCTACGAGCAGTACTTC.